Each of the 11 T cell receptor beta chains below was sequenced from the same sample in a study of T-cell reconstitution after alpha-beta-depleted transplantation in children. The library targeted TCRbeta and was prepared with unique molecular identifiers. TCRdb redid the calling of the PCR reads with MiXCR, one entry per CDR3 protein. Among more than 550,000 distinct CDR3 sequences listed, over 9.5% were seen once. Sample: PBMCs from the stem cell graft donor, taken from the stem cell graft. The receptors stem from a human donor who donated a stem cell graft to a child with acute myeloid leukemia.

The table lists this clonotype with a few counts. Here the CDR3 DNA reads TGTGCCAGCAGTGAAAGGGCCCCGGGACAGGGGGACTACGAGCAGTACTTC. As protein: CASSERAPGQGDYEQYF. J is TRBJ2-7 and V is TRBV6-1; 11 bases match TRBD1. In germline, CDR1 is MNHNS, CDR2 SASEGT. V was pared by 2 bases and J by 3 bases, with 9 bases of the junction left unmatched. The CDR3 extends over 17 amino acids.

The table lists this clonotype with many counts. The J gene is TRBJ2-2, the V gene TRBV6-2 or TRBV6-3, with 7 bases lining up with TRBD1. The CDR3 runs to 12 residues. From germline, CDR1 is MNHEY and CDR2 SVGEGT. Losses at the gene ends were 8 bases for V and 6 bases for J; bases not matched to a gene: 3. CDR3 in amino acids: CASLGTAGELFF. As DNA, the CDR3 is TGTGCCAGCCTAGGGACAGCCGGGGAGCTGTTTTTT.

The V call is TRBV30, the J call TRBJ2-2, with TRBD2 matching 11 bases. Germline lookup yields CDR1 GTSNPN and CDR2 SVGIG (reference sequence). CDR3 length equals 16 residues. Germline trimming cut 0 bases from V and 6 bases from J; bases unmatched to any gene: 6. CDR3 nucleotide sequence: TGTGCCTGGAGTGTCTCTAGCGGGAGGTCGGCCGGGGAGCTGTTTTTT. It translates to CAWSVSSGRSAGELFF.

This clonotype was picked up many times. The genes are TRBV18 and TRBJ1-3; D gene uncertain. V was clipped by 2 bases and J by 4 bases, with 9 bases between them. Germline lookup yields CDR1 KGHSH and CDR2 LQKENI. The CDR3 consists of 14 residues. The CDR3 region is CASSPGVAGNTIYF. CDR3 DNA sequence: TGTGCCAGCTCACCAGGGGTAGCCGGAAACACCATATATTTT.

This clonotype occurred a few times. The CDR3 is CASSLGATMGARTADTQYF. The CDR3 DNA is TGTGCCAGCAGTTTGGGAGCGACGATGGGAGCTCGCACGGCAGATACGCAGTATTTT. The chain combines TRBV6-2 or TRBV6-3 with TRBJ2-3; weak D call: TRBD2 (5 bases). V lost 4 bases to trimming and J lost 4 bases, with 27 bases between them. The CDR3 sequence is 19 residues long. Germline V CDR1 and CDR2: MNHEY, SVGEGT.

This clonotype was detected only a few times. The V gene is TRBV12-3 or TRBV12-4, the J gene TRBJ1-5, with a possible D match to TRBD1 (6 bases). V was shortened by 6 bases and J by 7 bases, with 16 bases between the two germline ends. The CDR3 spans 14 residues. The CDR3 loop is CASSLTGTWQPQHF. The CDR3 DNA follows: TGTGCCAGCAGCCTCACAGGGACGTGGCAGCCCCAGCATTTT.

This clonotype was detected only a few times. The chain joins TRBV7-2 to TRBJ2-7, with D maybe TRBD2 (6 bases). The CDR3 extends over 13 amino acids. V was cut by 5 bases and J by 2 bases, with 10 bases left in between. Germline CDR1 SGHTA, CDR2 FQGNSA. For the CDR3, the DNA is TGTGCCAGCAGCCGACCGGGGGCCTACGAGCAGTACTTC. This encodes CASSRPGAYEQYF.

This clonotype was counted a few times. This rearrangement joins TRBV5-1 to TRBJ2-3, with 9 nucleotides matching TRBD1. The CDR3 spans 16 residues. The junction had 6 bases not matched to a gene; V was cut back by 0 bases and J by 4 bases. From germline, CDR1 is SGHRS and CDR2 YFSETQ. The CDR3 nucleotides read TGCGCCAGCAGCTTGGACGGGACAGGGAGAGCAGATACGCAGTATTTT. This translates into CASSLDGTGRADTQYF. Filled out from reference TRBV5-1 and TRBJ2-3, the complete variable domain reads KAGVTQTPRYLIKTRGQQVTLSCSPISGHRSVSWYQQTPGQGLQFLFEYFSETQRNKGNFPGRFSGRQFSNSRSEMNVSTLELGDSALYLCASSLDGTGRADTQYFGPGTRLTVL.

This clonotype was counted many times. The chain carries TRBV2 and TRBJ2-5; 9 nucleotides line up with TRBD2. CDR1 SNHLY and CDR2 FYNNEI come from the germline V gene. The CDR3 spans 11 residues. J lost 12 bases, V lost 6 bases, and 5 bases had no gene match. CDR3 amino acids: CASRVTSGEYF. CDR3 nucleotides: TGTGCCAGCAGGGTGACTAGCGGAGAGTACTTC.

The V and J genes are TRBV3-1 and TRBJ1-2; weak D call: TRBD1 (5 bases). The CDR3 is made up of 14 amino acids. The germline CDR1 and CDR2 sequences are LGHDT and YNNKEL (reference sequence). The V gene lost 7 bases and the J gene lost 0 bases, with 12 bases spanning the gap. The CDR3 region has the DNA TGTGCCAGCACCAGGGACCTGACTAACTATGGCTACACCTTC. Protein sequence: CASTRDLTNYGYTF.

V and J are TRBV6-1 and TRBJ1-2; TRBD1 matches at 7 bases. V gave up 6 bases and J gave up 3 bases; unmatched junction bases: 10. This CDR3 spans 15 amino acids. Germline CDR1 MNHNS, CDR2 SASEGT. The CDR3 coding sequence is TGTGCCAGCAGCCGAACAGGGGCGGGGGACTATGGCTACACCTTC. This translates into CASSRTGAGDYGYTF.